Shown below are 17 T cell receptor beta chains from a single sample sequenced in a study of neurological immune-mediated disorders. TCRdb passed the 5' RACE reads through MiXCR, listing each CDR3 protein once. The data show more than 15,000 distinct CDR3 sequences, with roughly 3.5% seen just once and 20% held by the top ten. Sequencing was carried out using CD8+ T cells from blood. These receptors came from a woman in her thirties or forties in good health.

The V and J genes are TRBV12-3 or TRBV12-4 and TRBJ2-3; D may be TRBD2 (5 bases). The CDR3 totals 16 residues. V lost 2 bases and J 0 bases, leaving 12 bases between the germline ends. The CDR3 sequence: CASSLLGRTSTDTQYF. DNA for the CDR3: TGTGCCAGCAGTTTACTCGGACGGACTAGCACAGATACGCAGTATTTT.

This clonotype was recorded only once. V is TRBV9 and J is TRBJ2-1; D call uncertain. Germline-derived CDR1 and CDR2 are SGDLS and YYNGEE. V was clipped by 4 bases and J by 0 bases, with 11 bases between them. The CDR3 has 15 residues. CDR3 coding DNA: TGTGCCAGCAGCCCCGACGGCCGCTCCTACAATGAGCAGTTCTTC. It specifies CASSPDGRSYNEQFF. Based on the CDR3 plus reference TRBV9 and TRBJ2-1, the full variable domain is DSGVTQTPKHLITATGQRVTLRCSPRSGDLSVYWYQQSLDQGLQFLIQYYNGEERAKGNILERFSAQQFPDLHSELNLSSLELGDSALYFCASSPDGRSYNEQFFGPGTRLTVL.

At least ten counts were recorded for this clonotype. The chain couples TRBV5-5 to TRBJ1-6; D might be TRBD1 (5 bases). V lost 2 bases, J lost 7 bases, and 10 bases lay in between. Germline values: CDR1 SGHKS, CDR2 YYEKEE (reference sequence). The CDR3 is 14 residues long. CDR3 nucleotides: TGTGCCAGCAGCTTAAGGCAGGGAAATTCACCCCTCCACTTT. Encoded protein: CASSLRQGNSPLHF.

Many counts were recorded for this clonotype. The chain joins TRBV20-1 to TRBJ2-1, with D uncertain. The germline CDR1 and CDR2 sequences are DFQATT and SNEGSKA (reference sequence). This CDR3 has 17 amino acids. V was cut by 2 bases and J by 8 bases, with 25 bases left in between. CDR3 sequence: CSARQKMEPATRYEQFF. The CDR3 region has the DNA TGCAGTGCTAGACAAAAAATGGAGCCTGCGACGAGATATGAGCAGTTCTTC.

This clonotype was counted ten times or more. The rearrangement joins TRBV6-7 to TRBJ2-4; 11 bases map to TRBD1. TRBV6-7 is designated an ORF whose function remains uncertain. Losses at the gene ends were 5 bases for V and 3 bases for J; bases not matched to a gene: 9. The CDR3 has 17 residues. The CDR3 protein is CASSNGTGGIGKNIQYF. CDR3 sequence (DNA): TGTGCCAGCAGTAACGGGACAGGGGGGATCGGCAAAAACATTCAGTACTTC.

Ten or more counts support this clonotype. V is TRBV28 and J is TRBJ2-3, with TRBD2 matching 8 bases. The germline CDR1 and CDR2 sequences are MDHEN and SYDVKM. This CDR3 region has 15 residues. V lost 9 bases, J lost 5 bases, and 13 bases stayed unmatched. The CDR3 spells CASRSEAGVGDTQYF. The CDR3 coding sequence is TGTGCCAGTCGGTCCGAAGCGGGAGTGGGAGATACGCAGTATTTT. The whole variable domain, remainder taken from reference TRBV28 and TRBJ2-3, is DVKVTQSSRYLVKRTGEKVFLECVQDMDHENMFWYRQDPGLGLRLIYFSYDVKMKEKGDIPEGYSVSREKKERFSLILESASTNQTSMYLCASRSEAGVGDTQYFGPGTRLTVL.

This rearrangement joins TRBV12-3 or TRBV12-4 to TRBJ1-5; D possibly corresponds to TRBD1 (5 bases). The CDR3 contains 14 residues. The germline V and J ends were trimmed by 1 base and 11 bases, with 15 bases remaining between them. Here the CDR3 reads CASSLEGSPEAQHF. CDR3 DNA sequence: TGTGCCAGCAGTTTAGAGGGGTCCCCCGAAGCCCAGCATTTT.

This clonotype was recorded at least ten times. The chain joins TRBV7-9 to TRBJ2-7; TRBD2 is a possible D gene (6 bases). Trimming removed 8 bases at V and 4 bases at J, with 21 bases between. The CDR3 is 15 amino acids. Germline V gives CDR1 SEHNR, CDR2 FQNEAQ (reference sequence). CDR3 amino acids: CASGHSGSTKYEQYF. The DNA of the CDR3 is TGTGCCAGCGGCCACTCCGGGAGCACCAAATACGAGCAGTACTTC.

In its sample, this clonotype was seen many times. The J gene is TRBJ2-2, the V gene TRBV7-2; no clear D. The CDR3 runs to 14 residues. The germline V gene has CDR1 SGHTA and CDR2 FQGNSA. Trimming removed 1 base at V and 5 bases at J, with 8 bases between. CDR3 DNA: TGTGCCAGCAGCTTAGATAGACGGACCGGGGAGCTGTTTTTT. This gives the protein CASSLDRRTGELFF.

This clonotype has at least ten counts. The rearrangement uses TRBV3-1 and TRBJ2-7, with D perhaps matching TRBD1 (6 bases). CDR3 size: 15 residues. Germline V gene lookup returns CDR1 LGHDT and CDR2 YNNKEL (reference sequence). V gave up 5 bases and J gave up 0 bases, with 14 bases separating them. CDR3 DNA: TGTGCCAGCAGCGTAGGGGGTCAGAGCTCCTACGAGCAGTACTTC. Amino acid sequence: CASSVGGQSSYEQYF.

This clonotype was found many times. The chain links TRBV7-9 to TRBJ1-1, with a tentative D call TRBD1 (6 bases). The length of the CDR3 is 14 residues. V was pared by 1 base and J by 3 bases, with 9 bases between. Germline V CDR1 and CDR2: SEHNR, FQNEAQ (reference sequence). The CDR3 DNA follows: TGTGCCAGCAGCTTAGGTGGACAGCACACTGAAGCTTTCTTT. It is translated as CASSLGGQHTEAFF.

To note about this clonotype: The junction departs from germline at one end; a sequencing error may be responsible. J is TRBJ2-5 and V is TRBV18; a possible D gene is TRBD2 (6 bases). This CDR3 region has 14 residues. Germline CDR1 KGHSH, CDR2 LQKENI. CDR3: CSSSRREDIRTQYF. In nucleotides, the CDR3 is TGTTCCAGCTCACGCAGGGAGGACATAAGGACCCAGTACTTC. The variable domain in full, with the rest retrieved from reference TRBV18 and TRBJ2-5, is NAGVMQNPRHLVRRRGQEARLRCSPMKGHSHVYWYRQLPEEGLKFMVYLQKENIIDESGMPKERFSAEFPKEGPSILRIQQVVRGDSAAYFCSSSRREDIRTQYFGPGTRLLVL.

The sample holds many counts of this clonotype. The chain couples TRBV29-1 to TRBJ1-2; D perhaps matches TRBD1 (5 bases). Germline V gene lookup returns CDR1 SQVTM and CDR2 ANQGSEA. The V gene lost 5 bases and the J gene lost 5 bases, with 9 bases spanning the gap. This CDR3 spans 11 amino acids. The CDR3: CSVSGAYGYTF. DNA for the CDR3: TGCAGCGTTAGCGGGGCATATGGCTACACCTTC.

Many counts were recorded for this clonotype. The chain is built from TRBV20-1 and TRBJ2-7; 9 positions agree with TRBD2. The CDR3 is made up of 18 amino acids. CDR1 DFQATT and CDR2 SNEGSKA come from the germline V gene (reference sequence). The V and J ends lost 1 base and 0 bases, in that order; junction bases with no gene match: 13. The DNA for the CDR3 is TGCAGTGCTAGAGGTTTTGGTAGCGGGAGTGAATTCTCCTACGAGCAGTACTTC. This encodes CSARGFGSGSEFSYEQYF.

At least ten counts were recorded for this clonotype. The chain links TRBV5-1 to TRBJ2-1; D gene unclear. CDR1 is SGHRS, CDR2 YFSETQ, per germline. Deletions cut 0 bases from V and 0 bases from J, with 16 bases between. The CDR3 runs to 18 residues. CDR3 residues: CASSLGRLGVSSYNEQFF. CDR3 sequence (DNA): TGCGCCAGCAGCTTGGGGCGACTTGGCGTGAGCTCCTACAATGAGCAGTTCTTC.

This clonotype was seen repeatedly, ten times or more. The chain joins TRBV11-2 to TRBJ2-2; no firm D call. CDR1 SGHAT and CDR2 FQNNGV come from the germline V gene. The length of the CDR3 is 14 residues. Trimming pared 1 base from V and 5 bases from J, leaving 8 bases between. Here the CDR3 DNA reads TGTGCCAGCAGCTTAGGTACCGGAACCGGGGAGCTGTTTTTT. Amino acid sequence: CASSLGTGTGELFF.

This clonotype came up many times. This sequence joins TRBV20-1 and TRBJ2-5; D not certain. Germline values: CDR1 DFQATT, CDR2 SNEGSKA (reference sequence). Trimming pared 0 bases from V and 5 bases from J, leaving 10 bases between. The CDR3 is 13 residues long. The CDR3 sequence: CSAREGRPETQYF. The CDR3 region has the DNA TGCAGTGCTAGAGAAGGGCGTCCCGAGACCCAGTACTTC.